A single sample gave rise to the 25 T cell receptor beta chains below, sequenced in a study of monozygotic twins with cystic fibrosis. The table came from immunoSEQ multiplex PCR; TCRdb's copy has only in-frame clones and leaves some out. This sample has about 15,000 clones, with nearly 99% found just once. Sequenced input: blood. These receptors all come from a girl aged 2-10 years with cystic fibrosis.

The gene calls are TRBV11-2 and TRBJ2-3; perhaps D is TRBD1 or TRBD2 (6 bases each). The CDR3 runs to 15 residues. V dropped 5 bases and J dropped 4 bases, with 16 bases sitting between them. CDR1 SGHAT and CDR2 FQNNGV come from the germline V gene. CDR3 nucleotides: TGTGCCAGCAGCACGGGGGCCGCCCGGCCAGATACGCAGTATTTT. Its protein is CASSTGAARPDTQYF.

V usage is TRBV6-1 and J usage is TRBJ1-1; perhaps TRBD1 as D (5 bases). The ends were cut back, 2 bases at V and 1 base at J, with 11 bases in the middle. Germline CDR1 reads MNHNS; CDR2 reads SASEGT. The CDR3 runs to 15 residues. This CDR3 is CASSESSGRNTEAFF. DNA for the CDR3: TGTGCCAGCAGTGAATCGTCGGGGCGGAACACTGAAGCTTTCTTT.

The chain combines TRBV19 with TRBJ2-2; D uncertain. CDR3 length equals 15 residues. Per germline, CDR1 LNHDA and CDR2 SQIVND (reference sequence). Deletions cut 0 bases from V and 1 base from J, with 6 bases between. This CDR3 reads CASSIDSRNTGELFF. CDR3 in DNA: TGTGCCAGTAGTATAGATTCCCGGAACACCGGGGAGCTGTTTTTT. Combining the CDR3 with reference TRBV19 and TRBJ2-2 gives the whole variable domain DGGITQSPKYLFRKEGQNVTLSCEQNLNHDAMYWYRQDPGQGLRLIYYSQIVNDFQKGDIAEGYSVSREKKESFPLTVTSAQKNPTAFYLCASSIDSRNTGELFFGEGSRLTVL.

This sequence joins TRBV5-6 and TRBJ1-2; 10 bases agree with TRBD1. The CDR3 sequence is 14 residues long. The J segment lost 4 bases and the V segment lost 4 bases, leaving 4 bases of the junction unmatched. Germline V gene lookup returns CDR1 SGHDT and CDR2 YYEEEE. The CDR3 DNA follows: TGTGCCAGCAGCACGGGACAGGGGAGCTATGGCTACACCTTC. Translated, it gives CASSTGQGSYGYTF. Looking up the rest from reference TRBV5-6 and TRBJ1-2 gives the full variable domain: DAGVTQSPTHLIKTRGQQVTLRCSPKSGHDTVSWYQQALGQGPQFIFQYYEEEERQRGNFPDRFSGHQFPNYSSELNVNALLLGDSALYLCASSTGQGSYGYTFGSGTRLTVV.

The count of this clone is one. The rearrangement joins TRBV27 to TRBJ1-1, with TRBD1 matching 12 bases. The CDR3 is made up of 16 amino acids. Per the germline V gene, CDR1 is MNHEY and CDR2 is SMNVEV (reference sequence). With V trimmed by 10 bases and J by 3 bases, 12 bases remained unmatched. CDR3 bases: TGTGCCACCCGGGACAGGGGGCGAGAAAGGGACACTGAAGCTTTCTTT. Its protein is CATRDRGRERDTEAFF.

CDR3 region: CASSYTGRAYEQYF. The CDR3 region has the DNA TGTGCCAGCAGTTATACGGGAAGAGCCTACGAGCAGTACTTC. The V and J genes are TRBV6-6 and TRBJ2-7; weak D call: TRBD2 (5 bases). The CDR3 totals 14 residues. In germline, CDR1 is MNHNY, CDR2 SVGAGI (reference sequence). The germline V and J ends were trimmed by 3 bases and 2 bases, with 11 bases remaining between them.

This chain connects TRBV5-6 to TRBJ2-6; a weak D match, TRBD1 (6 bases). Germline V lookup: CDR1 SGHDT, CDR2 YYEEEE. V was trimmed by 1 base and J by 4 bases, leaving 15 bases between them. This CDR3 spans 17 amino acids. The CDR3 DNA reads as TGTGCCAGCAGCTTGCGGTACAGGGACCCCGGGGCCAACGTCCTGACTTTC. It is translated as CASSLRYRDPGANVLTF.

The chain couples TRBV7-9 to TRBJ2-5; tentatively, D is TRBD1 or TRBD2 (6 bases each). Germline V gives CDR1 SEHNR, CDR2 FQNEAQ (reference sequence). The CDR3 totals 14 residues. Deletions cut 1 base from V and 5 bases from J, with 11 bases between. In DNA form, the CDR3 reads TGTGCCAGCAGCTTAGTTGTAGGGGGGGAGACCCAGTACTTC. Its translation: CASSLVVGGETQYF.

The J gene is TRBJ1-3, the V gene TRBV6-1; tentative D call: TRBD1 (5 bases). The germline V gene has CDR1 MNHNS and CDR2 SASEGT. This CDR3 region has 14 residues. Trimming removed 6 bases from V and 0 bases from J, with 9 bases in between. The CDR3 DNA reads as TGTGCCAGCAGGGTTCAGGGCTCTGGAAACACCATATATTTT. Residues: CASRVQGSGNTIYF.

This chain links TRBV18 with TRBJ1-1; D ambiguous. Germline loops: CDR1 KGHSH, CDR2 LQKENI. Trimming pared 2 bases from V and 2 bases from J, leaving 9 bases between. The CDR3 covers 14 residues. CDR3 sequence: CASSPFQVNTEAFF. The CDR3 DNA is TGTGCCAGCTCACCATTCCAGGTCAACACTGAAGCTTTCTTT.

The genes are TRBV4-1 and TRBJ2-2; D not certain. From germline, CDR1 is MGHRA and CDR2 YSYEKL. The CDR3 covers 13 residues. The V and J ends lost 3 bases and 4 bases respectively, with 6 bases between them. The CDR3 nucleotides are TGCGCCAGCAGCCAGAAGTTCACCGGGGAGCTGTTTTTT. Translated: CASSQKFTGELFF.

This chain uses TRBV7-8 with TRBJ2-2, with D unclear. The CDR3 is 16 residues long. CDR1 and CDR2 from the germline V gene are SGHVS and FQNEAQ. Trimming took 1 base from V and 1 from J, leaving 10 bases between them. DNA for the CDR3: TGTGCCAGCAGCTTAGTATCGCCAGGGAACACCGGGGAGCTGTTTTTT. Translating gives CASSLVSPGNTGELFF.

The CDR3 coding sequence is TGTGCCAGCAGCTTAGCGGCCGGGGAAAATTATGGCTACACCTTC. Protein sequence: CASSLAAGENYGYTF. The chain links TRBV7-2 to TRBJ1-2; D not resolved. Germline V lookup: CDR1 SGHTA, CDR2 FQGNSA. Trimming pared 0 bases from V and 5 bases from J, leaving 13 bases between. This CDR3 is built from 15 residues.

The chain has TRBV2 and TRBJ1-1; weak D call: TRBD1 (5 bases). With 4 bases removed from V and 5 bases from J, the gap between germline ends came to 14 bases. The CDR3 totals 14 residues. The germline gives CDR1 SNHLY, CDR2 FYNNEI. The CDR3 protein is CASSGVPGGTEAFF. The CDR3, as DNA: TGTGCCAGCAGTGGAGTCCCGGGGGGAACTGAAGCTTTCTTT.

This chain uses TRBV5-4 with TRBJ2-3; a weak D match, TRBD2 (5 bases). With 3 bases removed from V and 2 bases from J, the gap between germline ends came to 16 bases. The CDR3 runs to 16 residues. Germline V gives CDR1 SGHNT, CDR2 YYREEE (reference sequence). The CDR3 loop is CASSWDGLTSTDTQYF. CDR3 DNA sequence: TGTGCCAGCAGCTGGGATGGACTCACTTCCACAGATACGCAGTATTTT.

DNA for the CDR3: TGTGCCAGCAGAAGGGGGGACGAAAAACTGTTTTTT. This codes for CASRRGDEKLFF. The V and J genes are TRBV6-5 and TRBJ1-4, with D possibly matching TRBD1 (6 bases). The CDR3 is made up of 12 amino acids. The V end lost 6 bases, the J end lost 8 bases, and 10 bases lay between the germline ends. The germline V gene has CDR1 MNHEY and CDR2 SVGAGI.

The chain couples TRBV28 to TRBJ2-2; TRBD1 aligns across 10 bases. CDR3 length equals 17 residues. CDR1 and CDR2 from the germline V gene are MDHEN and SYDVKM. Losses at the gene ends were 5 bases for V and 5 bases for J; bases not matched to a gene: 11. The CDR3 protein is CASSKAPGQGRTGELFF. CDR3 sequence (DNA): TGTGCCAGCAGTAAAGCCCCGGGACAGGGGCGGACCGGGGAGCTGTTTTTT.

The chain has TRBV4-3 and TRBJ1-2; weak D call: TRBD1 (5 bases). Per germline, CDR1 LGHNA and CDR2 YSLEER. The CDR3 sequence is 15 residues long. V lost 0 bases, J lost 7 bases, and 15 bases lay in between. The CDR3 region has the DNA TGCGCCAGCAGCCAAGATACGGGGCGGATGTCTGGCTACACCTTC. Translated: CASSQDTGRMSGYTF.

The chain carries TRBV19 and TRBJ1-5; D remains unclear. The CDR3 contains 13 residues. V was shortened by 5 bases and J by 5 bases, with 10 bases between the two germline ends. Germline V gene sequence: CDR1 LNHDA, CDR2 SQIVND (reference sequence). The CDR3 sequence is CASSSSLYQPQHF. The CDR3 DNA follows: TGTGCCAGTAGTTCGTCATTGTATCAGCCCCAGCATTTT.

The chain uses TRBV5-1 and TRBJ1-1; 7 bases map to TRBD1. The CDR3 extends over 13 amino acids. The germline V gene has CDR1 SGHRS and CDR2 YFSETQ. After removal of 1 base from V and 6 bases from J, the junction contained 3 bases not matched to a gene. The CDR3 bases are TGCGCCAGCAGCTTGAAACAGGGGTCTGAAGCTTTCTTT. As protein: CASSLKQGSEAFF.

The V and J genes are TRBV7-2 and TRBJ2-2; 9 nucleotides match TRBD2. The CDR3 extends over 19 amino acids. The V segment lost 0 bases and the J segment 5 bases; nucleotides outside the gene matches: 13. Germline-derived CDR1 and CDR2 are SGHTA and FQGNSA. This chain's CDR3 is CASSLAWDSGRRLTGELFF. DNA of the CDR3: TGTGCCAGCAGCTTAGCTTGGGATAGCGGGAGAAGGTTGACCGGGGAGCTGTTTTTT.

V is TRBV10-3 and J is TRBJ1-2; weak D call: TRBD1 (5 bases). Germline CDR1 and CDR2: ENHRY and SYGVKD. The CDR3 extends over 14 amino acids. V lost 5 bases and J lost 4, with 14 bases in between. The CDR3 is CAISSLDISYGYTF. CDR3 DNA: TGTGCCATCAGTTCTTTGGACATTAGCTATGGCTACACCTTC.

This clone was seen just once. The gene calls are TRBV29-1 and TRBJ2-7; 8 bases fit TRBD2. The junction had 6 bases not matched to a gene; V was cut back by 1 base and J by 4 bases. The CDR3 totals 14 residues. Germline CDR1 SQVTM, CDR2 ANQGSEA. In nucleotides, the CDR3 is TGCAGCGTTGAAGGGAGACTAGCGCATTACGAGCAGTACTTC. Translation: CSVEGRLAHYEQYF.

V is TRBV27 and J is TRBJ2-7; D possibly matches TRBD1 or TRBD2 (5 bases each). This CDR3 is built from 16 residues. Trimming stripped 8 bases from V and 4 bases from J, with 24 bases between. CDR1 and CDR2 from the germline V gene are MNHEY and SMNVEV (reference sequence). The CDR3 spells CASPLIGATKSYEQYF. The CDR3 nucleotides read TGTGCCAGCCCCCTGATCGGGGCCACTAAATCTTACGAGCAGTACTTC.

The chain has TRBV5-4 and TRBJ1-1, with 9 positions matching TRBD1. Losses at the gene ends were 2 bases for V and 5 bases for J; bases not matched to a gene: 7. The germline V gene has CDR1 SGHNT and CDR2 YYREEE (reference sequence). This CDR3 has 15 residues. The CDR3 nucleotides read TGTGCCAGCAGCTTACTGGGACAGGGTAATACTGAAGCTTTCTTT. Its translation: CASSLLGQGNTEAFF.